Following are 28 T cell receptor beta chains from one sample sequenced in a study of T cell changes during pregnancy in multiple sclerosis (dated 2019 in TCRdb). The library was made by the immunoSEQ multiplex PCR assay. The clones in this table, taken by TCRdb from immuneACCESS, are in-frame only. Not every clone is retained; where verified, under half of the shortfall comes from an unresolved V gene, and the cause of the rest is unknown. Recorded for this sample are around 36,000 clones; 91% of them occurred a single time. The leading ten clones occupy 7.8% of the sample. Here the sequenced sample was CD8+ T cells from peripheral blood mononuclear cells, taken before pregnancy. All receptors come from a female donor with multiple sclerosis, enrolled in a pregnancy study.

V gene TRBV28 combines with J gene TRBJ2-1, with a weak D call TRBD1 (6 bases). The CDR3 covers 15 residues. Deletions cut 4 bases from V and 4 bases from J, with 14 bases between. Germline CDR1 is MDHEN and CDR2 is SYDVKM. CDR3: CASSYTGHNYNEQFF. CDR3 nucleotides: TGTGCCAGCAGTTACACGGGACACAATTACAATGAGCAGTTCTTC.

This sequence joins TRBV27 and TRBJ2-1, with 14 bases aligning to TRBD2. Germline V gene sequence: CDR1 MNHEY, CDR2 SMNVEV (reference sequence). The CDR3 is 15 residues long. After removal of 4 bases from V and 7 bases from J, the junction contained 3 bases not matched to a gene. CDR3 in amino acids: CASSSGTSGRNEQFF. Written as DNA, the CDR3 is TGTGCCAGCAGTTCCGGGACTAGCGGGAGAAATGAGCAGTTCTTC.

The V and J genes are TRBV19 and TRBJ2-1; 7 bases are shared with TRBD1. This CDR3 region has 13 residues. In germline, CDR1 is LNHDA, CDR2 SQIVND (reference sequence). V shed 4 bases and J 6 bases; nucleotides not matched to a gene: 3. The CDR3 is CASSKGQLNEQFF. CDR3 sequence (DNA): TGTGCCAGTAGTAAGGGACAGCTCAATGAGCAGTTCTTC.

The V call is TRBV6-5, the J call TRBJ2-2; 7 positions agree with TRBD1. V lost 6 bases, J lost 7 bases, and 8 bases stayed unmatched. This CDR3 contains 14 residues. CDR1 and CDR2 (germline): MNHEY, SVGAGI. CDR3 loop: CASSRGGLDGELFF. As DNA, the CDR3 is TGTGCCAGCAGCAGAGGGGGCCTTGACGGGGAGCTGTTTTTT.

The J gene is TRBJ2-7, the V gene TRBV2, with 7 bases identical to TRBD2. CDR1 is SNHLY, CDR2 FYNNEI, per germline. CDR3 length equals 13 residues. The V and J ends lost 9 bases and 6 bases, in that order; junction bases with no gene match: 11. The CDR3 protein is CASTSVPILEQYF. CDR3 nucleotides: TGTGCCAGTACTAGCGTGCCAATCCTCGAGCAGTACTTC.

The V gene is TRBV5-1, the J gene TRBJ1-1; TRBD1 agrees at 8 bases. V lost 4 bases and J lost 6; bases outside the gene matches: 8. This CDR3 is 14 amino acids long. Germline V gene lookup returns CDR1 SGHRS and CDR2 YFSETQ. This CDR3 is CASSSPGQGSEAFF. In nucleotides, the CDR3 is TGCGCCAGCAGCAGTCCCGGACAGGGCTCTGAAGCTTTCTTT.

The rearrangement links TRBV5-6 to TRBJ1-1; possibly TRBD1 for D (6 bases). CDR3 size: 18 residues. CDR1 and CDR2 from the germline V gene are SGHDT and YYEEEE. The V gene lost 0 bases and the J gene lost 0 bases, with 18 bases spanning the gap. The CDR3 DNA reads as TGTGCCAGCAGCTTGGAGAGGACAGCCTTAAGTTTGAACACTGAAGCTTTCTTT. This codes for CASSLERTALSLNTEAFF.

V gene TRBV28 combines with J gene TRBJ1-1; D call uncertain. V was cut by 7 bases and J by 0 bases, with 9 bases left in between. This CDR3 region has 13 residues. Germline V gene data show CDR1 as MDHEN and CDR2 as SYDVKM. The CDR3: CASIAMVNTEAFF. The DNA for the CDR3 is TGTGCCAGCATTGCGATGGTGAACACTGAAGCTTTCTTT.

The J gene is TRBJ2-2, the V gene TRBV9; D uncertain. This CDR3 contains 13 residues. CDR1 SGDLS and CDR2 YYNGEE come from the germline V gene. Between the trimmed V and J ends, which lost 2 bases and 5 bases, there was a span of 7 bases. This CDR3 is CASSVLTTGELFF. For the CDR3, the DNA is TGTGCCAGCAGCGTGCTGACTACCGGGGAGCTGTTTTTT. The whole variable domain, filled in from reference TRBV9 and TRBJ2-2, reads DSGVTQTPKHLITATGQRVTLRCSPRSGDLSVYWYQQSLDQGLQFLIQYYNGEERAKGNILERFSAQQFPDLHSELNLSSLELGDSALYFCASSVLTTGELFFGEGSRLTVL.

The genes are TRBV10-3 and TRBJ1-3; D is uncertain. The CDR3 extends over 16 amino acids. Germline V CDR1 and CDR2: ENHRY, SYGVKD. V was trimmed by 2 bases and J by 0 bases, leaving 11 bases between them. The CDR3 here is CAISERLLDSGNTIYF. The CDR3, as DNA: TGTGCCATCAGTGAGAGACTACTTGACTCTGGAAACACCATATATTTT.

This sequence joins TRBV7-6 and TRBJ2-1; D possibly corresponds to TRBD2 (5 bases). V dropped 2 bases and J dropped 0 bases, with 14 bases sitting between them. This CDR3 contains 17 residues. Germline CDR1 SGHVS, CDR2 FNYEAQ. CDR3 nucleotides: TGTGCCAGCAGCTTAAAGTCGGACTCTGTCTCCTACAATGAGCAGTTCTTC. Its translation: CASSLKSDSVSYNEQFF.

The chain employs TRBV5-4 and TRBJ2-6; D possibly corresponds to TRBD2 (6 bases). The germline V gene encodes CDR1 SGHNT and CDR2 YYREEE (reference sequence). The V gene lost 4 bases and the J gene lost 0 bases, with 11 bases spanning the gap. The CDR3 has 16 amino acids. CDR3 region: CASSQDSGSGANVLTF. The CDR3, as DNA: TGTGCCAGCAGCCAAGATAGCGGCTCTGGGGCCAACGTCCTGACTTTC.

V and J are TRBV7-3 and TRBJ2-1; TRBD1 agrees at 8 bases. V lost 2 bases and J lost 7; bases outside the gene matches: 1. Germline assignment: CDR1 SGHTA and CDR2 FQGTGA. The CDR3 is 13 residues long. The CDR3 reads CASSLWTGNEQFF. CDR3 sequence (DNA): TGTGCCAGCAGCTTATGGACAGGGAATGAGCAGTTCTTC. The variable domain in full, completed from reference TRBV7-3 and TRBJ2-1, reads GAGVSQTPSNKVTEKGKYVELRCDPISGHTALYWYRQSLGQGPEFLIYFQGTGAADDSGLPNDRFFAVRPEGSVSTLKIQRTERGDSAVYLCASSLWTGNEQFFGPGTRLTVL.

V and J are TRBV28 and TRBJ2-5; the D gene is possibly TRBD2 (6 bases). V lost 3 bases to trimming and J lost 1 base, with 6 bases between them. CDR3 length equals 13 residues. Germline V CDR1 and CDR2: MDHEN, SYDVKM. CDR3 sequence reads: CASSLGGQETQYF. Here the CDR3 DNA reads TGTGCCAGCAGTTTGGGAGGCCAAGAGACCCAGTACTTC.

The chain combines TRBV13 with TRBJ2-1, with 9 bases matching TRBD2. The CDR3 consists of 15 residues. J gave up 4 bases and V 1 base, and 2 bases lay outside the gene matches. Germline V gene sequence: CDR1 PRHDT, CDR2 FYEKMQ (reference sequence). CDR3 amino acids: CASSLVSGSYNEQFF. DNA for the CDR3: TGTGCCAGCAGCTTAGTTAGCGGGAGTTACAATGAGCAGTTCTTC.

V gene TRBV19 combines with J gene TRBJ2-1; 10 bases agree with TRBD2. V dropped 4 bases and J dropped 2; count of bases not matched to a gene: 2. This CDR3 is 15 amino acids long. Germline CDR1 reads LNHDA; CDR2 reads SQIVND (reference sequence). This chain's CDR3 is CASSKLAGPYNEQFF. The CDR3 coding sequence is TGTGCCAGTAGTAAACTAGCGGGACCCTACAATGAGCAGTTCTTC.

V is TRBV6-1 and J is TRBJ2-2; 8 positions agree with TRBD2. The CDR3 has 14 amino acids. Germline CDR1 MNHNS, CDR2 SASEGT. Losses at the gene ends were 7 bases for V and 3 bases for J; bases not matched to a gene: 4. The CDR3 spells CASIGGADTGELFF. CDR3 nucleotides: TGTGCCAGCATCGGGGGGGCCGACACCGGGGAGCTGTTTTTT.

The chain employs TRBV6-5 and TRBJ2-7; 10 bases are a match to TRBD2. The J segment lost 5 bases and the V segment lost 2 bases, leaving 9 bases of the junction unmatched. This CDR3 is built from 16 residues. The germline V gene has CDR1 MNHEY and CDR2 SVGAGI. In DNA, the CDR3 is TGTGCCAGCAGTTACAGCGGGAGGGCCGTGGGGAACGAGCAGTACTTC. Translated: CASSYSGRAVGNEQYF.

The genes are TRBV27 and TRBJ2-1; TRBD2 is a possible D gene (6 bases). Between the trimmed V and J ends, which lost 5 bases and 5 bases, there was a span of 7 bases. In germline, CDR1 is MNHEY, CDR2 SMNVEV (reference sequence). The CDR3 spans 12 residues. The chain's CDR3 is CASSRLDNEQFF. CDR3 coding DNA: TGTGCCAGCAGTCGACTAGACAATGAGCAGTTCTTC.

This clone was counted a single time. The genes are TRBV7-9 and TRBJ1-1; 9 bases map to TRBD1. Germline assignment: CDR1 SEHNR and CDR2 FQNEAQ (reference sequence). The trim removed 5 bases at V and 8 bases at J, leaving 9 bases unmatched. CDR3 size: 14 residues. Written as DNA, the CDR3 is TGTGCCAGCAGCCCAGATACAGGGGGCGGGGAAGCTTTCTTT. The encoded protein is CASSPDTGGGEAFF.

The chain combines TRBV27 with TRBJ1-2; D perhaps matches TRBD1 (5 bases). The germline gives CDR1 MNHEY, CDR2 SMNVEV (reference sequence). CDR3 size: 13 residues. V lost 5 bases to trimming and J lost 4 bases, with 11 bases between them. The CDR3: CASSPGHPYGYTF. CDR3 nucleotide sequence: TGTGCCAGCAGTCCCGGACACCCCTATGGCTACACCTTC.

This clone has only a few counts. This rearrangement joins TRBV19 to TRBJ2-5; 9 nucleotides line up with TRBD1. Germline CDR1 and CDR2: LNHDA and SQIVND (reference sequence). V gave up 4 bases and J gave up 4 bases; unmatched junction bases: 4. CDR3 length equals 14 residues. CDR3 coding DNA: TGTGCCAGTAGTAACCGGGACAGGGTAGAGACCCAGTACTTC. Translating it yields CASSNRDRVETQYF.

The chain carries TRBV6-1 and TRBJ2-4; the D gene is possibly TRBD2 (6 bases). The CDR3 loop spans 18 amino acids. Germline V CDR1 and CDR2: MNHNS, SASEGT. The V end was cut by 1 base, the J end by 0 bases, with 16 bases between. CDR3 DNA sequence: TGTGCCAGCAGTGAAGTAGCGGACCGACGGCTAGCCAAAAACATTCAGTACTTC. Translated, it gives CASSEVADRRLAKNIQYF.

The chain joins TRBV27 to TRBJ1-1; 7 nucleotides agree with TRBD1. Germline-derived CDR1 and CDR2 are MNHEY and SMNVEV (reference sequence). CDR3 length equals 13 residues. V gave up 6 bases and J gave up 2 bases; unmatched junction bases: 3. In nucleotides, the CDR3 is TGTGCCAGCAGAGGGGGCGTCAACACTGAAGCTTTCTTT. The encoded protein is CASRGGVNTEAFF.

On this clone: The junction and the germline gene differ at one end; a read error may be behind it. The rearrangement links TRBV7-3 to TRBJ1-1; a possible D gene is TRBD1 (5 bases). The CDR3 runs to 12 residues. From germline, CDR1 is SGHTA and CDR2 FQGTGA. The CDR3, as DNA: TGCGCCAGCAGCCAAGGGGCAGCTGAAGCTTTCTTT. As protein: CASSQGAAEAFF.

The genes are TRBV7-8 and TRBJ2-1, with 9 bases that match TRBD2. Per the germline V gene, CDR1 is SGHVS and CDR2 is FQNEAQ. There are 16 residues in the CDR3. V was pared by 4 bases and J by 14 bases, with 18 bases of the junction left unmatched. The CDR3 bases are TGTGCCAGCAGCTCACCGTTAGCGGGAGAAAGGCCCGATAAGTTCTTC. As protein: CASSSPLAGERPDKFF.

The chain couples TRBV28 to TRBJ1-2; TRBD1 matches 7 bases. The CDR3 is 14 amino acids. The ends lost 2 bases at V and 4 bases at J; junction bases unmatched: 4. Per germline, CDR1 MDHEN and CDR2 SYDVKM. CDR3 in amino acids: CASSLAQGGYGYTF. CDR3 nucleotides: TGTGCCAGCAGTTTAGCCCAGGGGGGCTATGGCTACACCTTC.

The chain combines TRBV7-2 with TRBJ2-5; 7 bases line up with TRBD1. There are 15 residues in the CDR3. Germline values: CDR1 SGHTA, CDR2 FQGNSA. V shed 3 bases, J shed 2 bases, and the junction held 6 bases outside the gene matches. CDR3 in amino acids: CASSFNTGDQETQYF. Written as DNA, the CDR3 is TGTGCCAGCAGCTTCAACACAGGGGATCAAGAGACCCAGTACTTC.